This T cell receptor beta chain was identified in a study of blood T cells in healthy people across ages. The second PCR ran roughly 7 to 11 cycles with a sample-barcoded 5' primer and J-beta primers. TCRdb processed the 5' RACE reads anew with MiXCR; each CDR3 protein has one entry. This table holds 780,000 or so distinct CDR3 sequences, 56% found once. Healthy Caucasians from Russia aged roughly 6 to 95 served as donors. Samples each yielded at least 5.5 micrograms of total RNA. The CDR3 has 14 residues. The V gene's germline CDR1 is SGDLS and CDR2 YYNGEE. J was trimmed by 5 bases and V by 4 bases; bases with no gene match: 8. The study, taken as a whole, reports: Diversity estimates drawn from one million T cells were deemed underestimates. Long-lived donors carried more naive CD4+ cells and greater diversity than aged donors.

On this clonotype: As yet, its antigen is unknown.

The origin of this receptor is a middle-aged man in good health. This rearrangement joins TRBV9 to TRBJ2-5; 7 bases align to TRBD1. The sample was blood. Here the CDR3 reads CASSTIDRVETQYF. The CDR3 DNA follows: TGTGCCAGCAGCACAATAGACAGGGTGGAGACCCAGTACTTC.